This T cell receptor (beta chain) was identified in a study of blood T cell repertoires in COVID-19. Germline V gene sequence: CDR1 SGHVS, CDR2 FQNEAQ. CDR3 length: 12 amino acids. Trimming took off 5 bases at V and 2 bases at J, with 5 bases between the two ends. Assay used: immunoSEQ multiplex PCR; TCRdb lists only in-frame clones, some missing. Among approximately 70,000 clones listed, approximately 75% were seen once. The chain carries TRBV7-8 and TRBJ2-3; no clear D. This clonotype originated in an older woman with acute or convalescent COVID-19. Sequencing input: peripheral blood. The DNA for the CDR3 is TGTGCCAGCAGCCGCTACACAGATACGCAGTATTTT. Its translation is CASSRYTDTQYF.